This paragraph covers one T cell receptor beta chain sequence. Germline CDR1 and CDR2: KGHSH and LQKENI. Trimming shortened V by 3 bases and J by 2 bases, and 14 bases separated the two germline ends. This CDR3 has 15 residues. The sample comes from a study of blood T cell repertoires in COVID-19. Whole-study context: Nucleic acid was either cDNA or gDNA, and it came from T cells, B-cell-depleted T cells, or PBMCs.

Assay used: immunoSEQ multiplex PCR; TCRdb lists only in-frame clones, some missing. Here the sample spans just over 95,000 clones, 80% to 85% being singletons. The J gene is TRBJ2-7, the V gene TRBV18; a possible D gene is TRBD2 (5 bases). The sequenced material came from peripheral blood. The clonotype originates from a man in his 60s with acute or convalescent COVID-19. The CDR3 loop is CASSPSGPQAYEQYV. The CDR3 DNA reads as TGTGCCAGCTCACCGAGCGGACCTCAGGCCTACGAGCAGTACGTC.